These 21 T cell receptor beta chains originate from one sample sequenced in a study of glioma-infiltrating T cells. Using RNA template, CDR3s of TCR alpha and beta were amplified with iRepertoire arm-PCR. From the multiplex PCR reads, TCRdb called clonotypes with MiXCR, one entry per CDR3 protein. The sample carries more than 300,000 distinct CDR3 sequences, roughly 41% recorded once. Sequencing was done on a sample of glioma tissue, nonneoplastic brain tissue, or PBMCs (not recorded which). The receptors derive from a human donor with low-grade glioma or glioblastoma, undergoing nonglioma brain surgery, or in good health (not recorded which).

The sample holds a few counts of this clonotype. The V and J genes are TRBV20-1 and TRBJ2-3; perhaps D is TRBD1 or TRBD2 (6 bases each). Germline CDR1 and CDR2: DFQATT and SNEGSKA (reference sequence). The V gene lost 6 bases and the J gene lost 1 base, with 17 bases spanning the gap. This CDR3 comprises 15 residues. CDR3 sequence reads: CSAQGTPSRTDTQYF. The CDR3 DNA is TGCAGTGCCCAGGGGACTCCCTCCCGCACAGATACGCAGTATTTT.

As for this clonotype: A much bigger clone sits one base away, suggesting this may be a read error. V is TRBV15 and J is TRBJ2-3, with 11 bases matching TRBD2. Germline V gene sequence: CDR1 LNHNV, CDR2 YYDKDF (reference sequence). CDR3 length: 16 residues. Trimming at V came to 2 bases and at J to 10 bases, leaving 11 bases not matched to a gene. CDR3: CATSRITGTSGVAQYF. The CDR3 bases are TGTGCCACCAGCAGAATTACCGGGACTAGCGGTGTTGCGCAGTATTTT.

The CDR3, as DNA: TGTGCCAGCAGCTTAACGACAGCTCAAGAGACCCAGTACTTC. Protein: CASSLTTAQETQYF. V gene TRBV7-3 combines with J gene TRBJ2-5, with D perhaps matching TRBD1 (5 bases). V shed 0 bases and J shed 2 bases, with 7 bases lying between them. The CDR3 sequence is 14 residues long. Germline values: CDR1 SGHTA, CDR2 FQGTGA.

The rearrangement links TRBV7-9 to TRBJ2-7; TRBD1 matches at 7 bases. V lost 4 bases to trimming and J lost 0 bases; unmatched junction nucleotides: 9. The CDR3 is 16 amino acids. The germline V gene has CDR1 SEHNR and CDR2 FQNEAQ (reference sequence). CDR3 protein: CASSSTGTDDSYEQYF. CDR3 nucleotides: TGTGCCAGCAGCTCAACCGGGACAGATGACTCCTACGAGCAGTACTTC.

The CDR3 DNA reads as TGTGCCACGGAGGTAGTCGGCACAGATACGCAGTATTTT. Its protein product is CATEVVGTDTQYF. This rearrangement joins TRBV10-3 to TRBJ2-3, with a tentative D call TRBD2 (5 bases). The CDR3 has 13 amino acids. Germline V gene data show CDR1 as ENHRY and CDR2 as SYGVKD. V was trimmed by 10 bases and J by 1 base, leaving 12 bases between them.

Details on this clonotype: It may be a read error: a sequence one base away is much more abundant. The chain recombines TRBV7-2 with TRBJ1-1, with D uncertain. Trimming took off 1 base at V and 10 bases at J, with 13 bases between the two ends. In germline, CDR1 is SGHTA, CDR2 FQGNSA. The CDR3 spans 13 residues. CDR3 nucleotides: TGTGCCAGCAGCTTAGGTCGGCAAATTGGAGCTTTCTTT. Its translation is CASSLGRQIGAFF.

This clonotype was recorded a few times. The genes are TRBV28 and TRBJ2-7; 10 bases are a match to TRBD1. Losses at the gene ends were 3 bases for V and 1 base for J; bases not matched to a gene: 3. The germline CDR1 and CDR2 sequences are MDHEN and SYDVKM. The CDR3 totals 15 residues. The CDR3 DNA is TGTGCCAGCAGTTTTGCGGACAGGGGGTCCTACGAGCAGTACTTC. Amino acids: CASSFADRGSYEQYF.

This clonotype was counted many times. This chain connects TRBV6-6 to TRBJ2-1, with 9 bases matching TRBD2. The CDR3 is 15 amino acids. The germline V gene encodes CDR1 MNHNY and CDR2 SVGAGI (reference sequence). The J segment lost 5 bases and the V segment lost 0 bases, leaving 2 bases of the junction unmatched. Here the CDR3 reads CASSYSSSGNNEQFF. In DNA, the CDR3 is TGTGCCAGCAGTTACTCCTCTAGCGGGAACAATGAGCAGTTCTTC.

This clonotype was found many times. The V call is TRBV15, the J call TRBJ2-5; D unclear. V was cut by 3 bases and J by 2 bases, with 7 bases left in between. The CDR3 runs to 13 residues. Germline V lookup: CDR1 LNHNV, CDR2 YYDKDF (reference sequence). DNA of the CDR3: TGTGCCACCAGCAGCGACTGGCAAGAGACCCAGTACTTC. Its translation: CATSSDWQETQYF.

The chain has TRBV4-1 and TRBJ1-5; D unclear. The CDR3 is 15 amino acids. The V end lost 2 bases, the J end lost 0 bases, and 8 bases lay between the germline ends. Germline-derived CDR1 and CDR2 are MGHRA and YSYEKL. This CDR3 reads CASSQLVTSNQPQHF. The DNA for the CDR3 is TGCGCCAGCAGCCAATTAGTTACTAGCAATCAGCCCCAGCATTTT.

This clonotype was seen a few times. CDR3 coding DNA: TGTGCCAGCAGTTACTTCGAAGAGACCCAGTACTTC. Amino acids: CASSYFEETQYF. This sequence joins TRBV6-2 or TRBV6-3 and TRBJ2-5; D gene uncertain. Germline CDR1 is MNHEY and CDR2 is SVGEGT. V lost 1 base, J lost 3 bases, and 3 bases lay in between. CDR3 length: 12 residues.

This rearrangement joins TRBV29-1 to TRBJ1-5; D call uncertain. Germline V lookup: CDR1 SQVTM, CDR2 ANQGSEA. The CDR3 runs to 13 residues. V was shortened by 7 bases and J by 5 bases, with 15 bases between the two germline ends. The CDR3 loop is CSARVQRDQPQHF. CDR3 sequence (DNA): TGCAGCGCAAGAGTACAGAGGGATCAGCCCCAGCATTTT.

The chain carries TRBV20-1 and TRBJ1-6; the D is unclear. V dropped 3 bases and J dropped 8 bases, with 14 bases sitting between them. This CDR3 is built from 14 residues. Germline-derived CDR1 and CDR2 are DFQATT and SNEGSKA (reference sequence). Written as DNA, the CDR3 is TGCAGTGCTAGGGGATACATGGGATATTCACCCCTCCACTTT. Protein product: CSARGYMGYSPLHF.

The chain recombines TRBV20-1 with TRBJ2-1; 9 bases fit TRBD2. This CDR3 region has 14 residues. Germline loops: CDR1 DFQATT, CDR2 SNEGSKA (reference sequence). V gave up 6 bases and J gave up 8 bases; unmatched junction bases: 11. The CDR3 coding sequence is TGCAGTGCCCACACTGGCGGGAGGGGTGATGAGCAGTTCTTC. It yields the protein CSAHTGGRGDEQFF.

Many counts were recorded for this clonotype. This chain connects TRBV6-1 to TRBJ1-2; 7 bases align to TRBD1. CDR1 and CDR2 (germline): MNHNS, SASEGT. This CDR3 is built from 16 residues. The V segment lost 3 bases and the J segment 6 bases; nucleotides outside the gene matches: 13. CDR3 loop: CASSENHRTGGNGYTF. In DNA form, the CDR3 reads TGTGCCAGCAGTGAGAATCACAGGACAGGCGGCAATGGCTACACCTTC.

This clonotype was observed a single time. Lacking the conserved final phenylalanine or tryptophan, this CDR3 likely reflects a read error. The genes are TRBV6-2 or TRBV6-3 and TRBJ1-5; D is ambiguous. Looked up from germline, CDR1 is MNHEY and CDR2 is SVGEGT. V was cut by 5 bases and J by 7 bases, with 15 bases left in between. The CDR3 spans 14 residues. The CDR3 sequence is CASSTTHPSQPQHL. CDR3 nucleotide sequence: TGTGCCAGCAGTACCACCCATCCCTCGCAGCCCCAGCATCTT.

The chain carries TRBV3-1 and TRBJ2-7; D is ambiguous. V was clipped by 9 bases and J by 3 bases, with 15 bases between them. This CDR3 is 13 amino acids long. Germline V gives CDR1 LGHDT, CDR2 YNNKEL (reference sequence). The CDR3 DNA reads TGTGCCAGTGGGGATCGGTGGGGCTACGAGCAGTACTTC. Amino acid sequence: CASGDRWGYEQYF.

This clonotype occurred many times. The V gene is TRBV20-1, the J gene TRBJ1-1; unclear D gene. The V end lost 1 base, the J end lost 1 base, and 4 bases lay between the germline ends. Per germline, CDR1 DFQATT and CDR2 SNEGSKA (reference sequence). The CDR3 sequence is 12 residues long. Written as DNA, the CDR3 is TGCAGTGCTAGAGGTTGGAACACTGAAGCTTTCTTT. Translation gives CSARGWNTEAFF.

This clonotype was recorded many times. CDR3 amino acids: CASSSPYNEQFF. In DNA form, the CDR3 reads TGTGCCAGCAGTTCCCCTTACAATGAGCAGTTCTTC. This chain uses TRBV6-2 or TRBV6-3 with TRBJ2-1; no clear D gene. The CDR3 consists of 12 residues. V lost 4 bases and J 4 bases, leaving 5 bases between the germline ends. Germline assignment: CDR1 MNHEY and CDR2 SVGEGT.

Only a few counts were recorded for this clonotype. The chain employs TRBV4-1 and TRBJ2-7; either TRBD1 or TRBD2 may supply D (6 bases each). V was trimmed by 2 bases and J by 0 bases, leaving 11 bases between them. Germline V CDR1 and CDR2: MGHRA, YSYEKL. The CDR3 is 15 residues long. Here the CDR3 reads CASSQRGPPSYEQYF. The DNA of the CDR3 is TGCGCCAGCAGCCAACGGGGGCCCCCCTCCTACGAGCAGTACTTC.

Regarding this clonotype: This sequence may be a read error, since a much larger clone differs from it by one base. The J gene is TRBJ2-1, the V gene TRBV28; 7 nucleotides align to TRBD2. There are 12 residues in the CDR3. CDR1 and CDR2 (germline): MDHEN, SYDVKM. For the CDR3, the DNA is TGTGCCGGCAGTCTCCGGGAGGATGAGCAGTTCTTC. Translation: CAGSLREDEQFF.